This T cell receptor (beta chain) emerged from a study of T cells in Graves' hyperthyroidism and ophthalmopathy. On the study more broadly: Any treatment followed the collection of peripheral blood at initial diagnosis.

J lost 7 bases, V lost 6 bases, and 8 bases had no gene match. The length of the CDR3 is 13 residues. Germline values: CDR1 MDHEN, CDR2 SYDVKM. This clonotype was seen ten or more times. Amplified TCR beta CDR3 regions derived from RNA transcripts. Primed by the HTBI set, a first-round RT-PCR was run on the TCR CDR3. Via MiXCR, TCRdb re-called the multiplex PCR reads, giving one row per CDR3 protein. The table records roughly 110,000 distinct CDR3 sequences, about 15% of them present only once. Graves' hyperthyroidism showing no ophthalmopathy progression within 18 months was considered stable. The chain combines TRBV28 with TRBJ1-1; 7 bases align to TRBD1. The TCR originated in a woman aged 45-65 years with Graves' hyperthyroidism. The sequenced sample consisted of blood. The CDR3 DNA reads TGTGCCAGCAGAAAAAACCGGGACAGTGAAGCTTTCTTT. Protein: CASRKNRDSEAFF. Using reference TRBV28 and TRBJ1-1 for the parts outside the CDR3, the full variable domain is DVKVTQSSRYLVKRTGEKVFLECVQDMDHENMFWYRQDPGLGLRLIYFSYDVKMKEKGDIPEGYSVSREKKERFSLILESASTNQTSMYLCASRKNRDSEAFFGQGTRLTVV.